The 7 T cell receptor beta chains given below trace back to one sample, sequenced in a study of cytomegalovirus exposure and HLA in healthy donors. 13 Jbeta primers and 60 Vbeta primers were used for the PCR. Repertoires were generated with immunoSEQ multiplex PCR, while TCRdb's copy carries only in-frame clones and drops some. The sample has about 96,000 clones; 65% to 80% are singletons. Sequenced sample: PBMCs. The receptor source for this set is a man younger than 40 in good health and CMV-seronegative.

V usage is TRBV4-2 and J usage is TRBJ2-3, with D hard to call. The CDR3 spans 13 residues. V shed 1 base and J shed 6 bases, with 8 bases lying between them. Germline CDR1 LGHNA, CDR2 YNFKEQ. CDR3 DNA sequence: TGTGCCAGCAGCCAAGGGATGCGGGATACGCAGTATTTT. Protein product: CASSQGMRDTQYF.

The V call is TRBV30, the J call TRBJ2-5; D perhaps matches TRBD2 (5 bases). V was shortened by 5 bases and J by 1 base, with 11 bases between the two germline ends. The CDR3 has 13 amino acids. Germline CDR1 is GTSNPN and CDR2 is SVGIG (reference sequence). The CDR3 here is CAWSTSAQETQYF. CDR3 sequence (DNA): TGTGCCTGGTCTACTAGTGCCCAAGAGACCCAGTACTTC.

V and J are TRBV18 and TRBJ1-4; 9 nucleotides match TRBD1. From germline, CDR1 is KGHSH and CDR2 LQKENI. The V and J ends lost 3 bases and 8 bases, in that order; junction bases with no gene match: 13. The CDR3 consists of 17 residues. CDR3 residues: CASSPKNRDRVGEKLFF. DNA of the CDR3: TGTGCCAGCTCACCTAAAAACCGGGACAGGGTAGGCGAAAAACTGTTTTTT.

This chain joins TRBV6-6 and TRBJ1-3; D is uncertain. The CDR3 length is 13 residues. Germline CDR1 reads MNHNY; CDR2 reads SVGAGI (reference sequence). With 4 bases removed from V and 1 base from J, the gap between germline ends came to 5 bases. This CDR3 reads CASSFPSGNTIYF. The DNA of the CDR3 is TGTGCCAGCAGTTTTCCATCTGGAAACACCATATATTTT.

This clone has just one count. This chain connects TRBV2 to TRBJ1-1; possibly TRBD1 for D (5 bases). The CDR3 spans 13 residues. CDR1 and CDR2 from the germline V gene are SNHLY and FYNNEI. Trimming left V 7 bases short and J 1 base short, with 10 bases between. CDR3 coding DNA: TGTGCCAGCATTGAGACAGAGAACACTGAAGCTTTCTTT. Protein: CASIETENTEAFF.

This clone occurred a few times. V gene TRBV5-1 combines with J gene TRBJ1-4, with no clear D. The germline V and J ends were trimmed by 3 bases and 4 bases, with 10 bases remaining between them. Germline CDR1 SGHRS, CDR2 YFSETQ. This CDR3 is 14 amino acids long. The CDR3 sequence: CASSSGLDNEKLFF. CDR3 nucleotide sequence: TGCGCCAGCAGCTCCGGACTGGATAATGAAAAACTGTTTTTT.

The chain employs TRBV6-1 and TRBJ1-3, with a tentative D call TRBD1 (6 bases). The V gene lost 8 bases and the J gene lost 5 bases, with 16 bases spanning the gap. Germline V gene data show CDR1 as MNHNS and CDR2 as SASEGT. The CDR3 is made up of 14 amino acids. The CDR3: CASRKGDGRNTIYF. The CDR3 DNA sequence: TGTGCCAGCCGTAAGGGGGATGGCAGAAACACCATATATTTT.